The 20 T cell receptor beta chains listed next were all sequenced from one sample in a study of blood T cell repertoires in COVID-19. Only in-frame clones appear in the TCRdb table, and some are missing; sequencing was by immunoSEQ multiplex PCR. The table shows around 170,000 clones, with about four fifths occurring only once. Sequences were obtained from peripheral blood. Source of these receptors: a woman of 80 years or more with acute or convalescent COVID-19.

This chain connects TRBV28 to TRBJ2-2; 8 bases line up with TRBD1. The CDR3 is made up of 15 amino acids. V shed 7 bases, J shed 7 bases, and the junction held 11 bases outside the gene matches. Germline CDR1 and CDR2: MDHEN and SYDVKM. The CDR3 region is CASISTGEGIGELFF. In DNA, the CDR3 is TGTGCCAGCATATCGACAGGGGAAGGGATCGGGGAGCTGTTTTTT.

The chain is built from TRBV4-1 and TRBJ2-1, with D possibly matching TRBD2 (5 bases). The CDR3 sequence is 16 residues long. The V end was cut by 0 bases, the J end by 0 bases, with 9 bases between. Germline loops: CDR1 MGHRA, CDR2 YSYEKL. The CDR3 reads CASSQDPSRSYNEQFF. The CDR3 DNA is TGCGCCAGCAGCCAAGATCCTAGCCGCTCCTACAATGAGCAGTTCTTC.

The chain is built from TRBV27 and TRBJ2-1, with 7 positions matching TRBD1. CDR1 MNHEY and CDR2 SMNVEV come from the germline V gene (reference sequence). This CDR3 contains 15 residues. Unmatched junction bases numbered 5, after V lost 2 bases and J lost 4 bases. The CDR3 loop is CASSLGGQTYNEQFF. In DNA, the CDR3 is TGTGCCAGCAGTTTAGGGGGACAGACTTACAATGAGCAGTTCTTC.

J is TRBJ1-6 and V is TRBV9; TRBD1 aligns across 8 bases. Germline V gene data show CDR1 as SGDLS and CDR2 as YYNGEE. The V and J ends lost 3 bases and 8 bases, in that order; junction bases with no gene match: 10. This CDR3 is built from 16 residues. Here the CDR3 DNA reads TGTGCCAGCAGCGCCTATGACAGGGGAGCTGATTCACCCCTCCACTTT. Amino acids: CASSAYDRGADSPLHF. Variable domain in full (rest from reference TRBV9 and TRBJ1-6): DSGVTQTPKHLITATGQRVTLRCSPRSGDLSVYWYQQSLDQGLQFLIQYYNGEERAKGNILERFSAQQFPDLHSELNLSSLELGDSALYFCASSAYDRGADSPLHFGNGTRLTVT.

Concerning this clone: One junction end disagrees with the germline gene, perhaps due to a read error. This CDR3 reads CASSLYRVGTYTQYF. The DNA of the CDR3 is TGTGCCAGCAGTTTATACCGGGTAGGCACATATACGCAGTATTTT. The chain uses TRBV28 and TRBJ2-3; no clear D. The CDR3 is made up of 15 amino acids. Germline CDR1 MDHEN, CDR2 SYDVKM.

This clone came up once. The CDR3 nucleotides read TGTGCCAGCAGCTTTCCCCCGGGACAGGTACAAGAGACCCAGTACTTC. As protein: CASSFPPGQVQETQYF. The J gene is TRBJ2-5, the V gene TRBV7-9; 8 bases are shared with TRBD1. This CDR3 is 16 amino acids long. V shed 3 bases, J shed 2 bases, and the junction held 8 bases outside the gene matches. Per the germline V gene, CDR1 is SEHNR and CDR2 is FQNEAQ (reference sequence).

V is TRBV25-1 and J is TRBJ2-5; 7 bases map to TRBD1. CDR1 and CDR2 from the germline V gene are MGHDK and SYGVNS. The V gene end was trimmed by 6 bases and the J gene end by 5 bases; junction bases not matched to a gene: 12. CDR3 length equals 15 residues. The CDR3 sequence is CASRKWDSVSETQYF. CDR3 DNA sequence: TGTGCCAGCAGAAAATGGGACAGTGTGAGTGAGACCCAGTACTTC.

In this sample, this clone turned up once. The J gene is TRBJ1-4, the V gene TRBV6-5; D is unresolved. Germline CDR1 is MNHEY and CDR2 is SVGAGI. The V end lost 4 bases, the J end lost 7 bases, and 10 bases lay between the germline ends. The CDR3 has 13 residues. CDR3 nucleotide sequence: TGTGCCAGCAGTTCTAGCAGTGCTGAAAAACTGTTTTTT. Its translation: CASSSSSAEKLFF.

The rearrangement joins TRBV2 to TRBJ2-7; 11 bases agree with TRBD2. The CDR3 runs to 13 residues. J lost 7 bases, V lost 10 bases, and 9 bases had no gene match. The germline gives CDR1 SNHLY, CDR2 FYNNEI. CDR3 amino acids: CATGLAGGAEQYF. CDR3 nucleotide sequence: TGTGCCACCGGACTAGCGGGCGGGGCGGAGCAGTACTTC.

This clone was seen more than once but under ten times. The chain carries TRBV28 and TRBJ1-2; D is unresolved. CDR1 is MDHEN, CDR2 SYDVKM, per germline. CDR3 length: 14 amino acids. V lost 3 bases and J 5 bases, leaving 13 bases between the germline ends. This chain's CDR3 is CASSLASGRYGYTF. CDR3 sequence (DNA): TGTGCCAGCAGTTTGGCCAGCGGTCGGTATGGCTACACCTTC.

DNA of the CDR3: TGCGCCAGCAGCTTGAGTTACAGCTCTGGAAACACCATATATTTT. Encoded protein: CASSLSYSSGNTIYF. This rearrangement joins TRBV5-1 to TRBJ1-3, with unresolved D. V lost 1 base to trimming and J lost 0 bases, with 8 bases between them. The CDR3 loop spans 15 amino acids. In germline, CDR1 is SGHRS, CDR2 YFSETQ.

This sequence joins TRBV5-8 and TRBJ2-3; TRBD2 might be the D (7 bases). This CDR3 has 14 residues. Trimming pared 0 bases from V and 3 bases from J, leaving 8 bases between. Germline V CDR1 and CDR2: SGHTS, YDEGEE. CDR3 amino acids: CASSLEGGTDTQYF. The CDR3 nucleotides are TGTGCCAGCAGCTTGGAGGGGGGGACAGATACGCAGTATTTT.

The J gene is TRBJ2-1, the V gene TRBV5-1; the D gene is possibly TRBD2 (6 bases). The CDR3 contains 12 residues. V was trimmed by 4 bases and J by 10 bases, leaving 12 bases between them. Germline V gives CDR1 SGHRS, CDR2 YFSETQ. CDR3 in DNA: TGCGCCAGCAGCAGACCGGGAGCAGAGCAGTTCTTC. Encoded protein: CASSRPGAEQFF.

This chain's CDR3 is CATSDHMNTEAFF. The CDR3 bases are TGTGCCACCAGTGATCACATGAACACTGAAGCTTTCTTT. This chain joins TRBV24-1 and TRBJ1-1; D unclear. The germline V gene has CDR1 KGHDR and CDR2 SFDVKD. The CDR3 runs to 13 residues. V was cut by 3 bases and J by 0 bases, with 4 bases left in between.

The chain has TRBV7-8 and TRBJ2-7; 9 bases agree with TRBD2. There are 14 residues in the CDR3. V shed 5 bases and J 5 bases; nucleotides not matched to a gene: 7. Germline CDR1 and CDR2: SGHVS and FQNEAQ. The CDR3 nucleotides are TGTGCCAGCAGCACAGGACTAGCGCTGGACGAGCAGTACTTC. Its protein is CASSTGLALDEQYF. The whole variable domain, remainder taken from reference TRBV7-8 and TRBJ2-7, is GAGVSQSPRYKVAKRGQDVALRCDPISGHVSLFWYQQALGQGPEFLTYFQNEAQLDKSGLPSDRFFAERPEGSVSTLKIQRTQQEDSAVYLCASSTGLALDEQYFGPGTRLTVT.

This clone showed up just a few times. This chain uses TRBV9 with TRBJ2-1; 9 nucleotides agree with TRBD2. V was pared by 1 base and J by 6 bases, with 5 bases of the junction left unmatched. The CDR3 runs 15 residues. CDR1 and CDR2 from the germline V gene are SGDLS and YYNGEE. The CDR3 nucleotides read TGTGCCAGCAGCGTATCCAGCGGGAGGACCAATGAGCAGTTCTTC. Amino acid sequence: CASSVSSGRTNEQFF.

The DNA of the CDR3 is TGTGCCAGCAGCTCGCAGGGAGGCGCGTCCGCTGAAGCTTTCTTT. It encodes CASSSQGGASAEAFF. The chain has TRBV7-9 and TRBJ1-1; perhaps TRBD1 as D (5 bases). V lost 4 bases and J lost 6, with 18 bases in between. Looked up from germline, CDR1 is SEHNR and CDR2 is FQNEAQ (reference sequence). The CDR3 loop spans 15 amino acids.

This sequence joins TRBV11-2 and TRBJ1-3, with D possibly matching TRBD1 (6 bases). Trimming shortened V by 6 bases and J by 6 bases, and 18 bases separated the two germline ends. The CDR3 consists of 15 residues. Germline V CDR1 and CDR2: SGHAT, FQNNGV. Written as DNA, the CDR3 is TGTGCCAGCAGGGGGGTAAAGGGGGTCCTAAACACCATATATTTT. As protein: CASRGVKGVLNTIYF.

This clone has just a few counts. The J gene is TRBJ1-2, the V gene TRBV29-1, with 7 bases aligning to TRBD1. The J segment lost 1 base and the V segment lost 6 bases, leaving 8 bases of the junction unmatched. This CDR3 has 14 amino acids. Germline values: CDR1 SQVTM, CDR2 ANQGSEA. The CDR3 sequence: CSVTGTEDNYGYTF. The CDR3 DNA follows: TGCAGCGTCACCGGGACAGAAGATAACTATGGCTACACCTTC.

This clone was counted between two and nine times. The rearrangement uses TRBV15 and TRBJ1-5, with D unclear. Trimming pared 1 base from V and 2 bases from J, leaving 12 bases between. The CDR3 contains 16 residues. Germline CDR1 LNHNV, CDR2 YYDKDF (reference sequence). CDR3: CATSRGGLEGNQPQHF. For the CDR3, the DNA is TGTGCCACCAGCAGAGGAGGCCTGGAGGGCAATCAGCCCCAGCATTTT.